This TCR beta chain is drawn from a study of blood T cell repertoires in COVID-19. Study background: Collection of acute and convalescent COVID-19 samples took place in the United States, Italy and Spain. T cells, B-cell-depleted T cells, or PBMCs supplied cDNA or gDNA.

Those enrolled in Seattle joined during active infection and were followed longitudinally afterward. In the study's own analysis: Researchers report that nucleated cell counts were estimated from reference gene primer amplification. Assay: immunoSEQ multiplex PCR; the TCRdb copy retains only in-frame clones and omits some. That table supplies the V and J calls and clone size; D and trimming were determined from the DNA. Among approximately 36,000 clones listed, about two thirds were seen once. This clone was counted between two and nine times. Germline CDR1 SGHRS, CDR2 YFSETQ. Trimming took 5 bases from V and 1 from J; bases not matched to a gene: 8. There are 15 residues in the CDR3.

The chain recombines TRBV5-1 with TRBJ1-1; 7 bases agree with TRBD1. The sample was peripheral blood. The sequence came from a man aged 65 to 79 with COVID-19, enrolled during active disease. DNA of the CDR3: TGCGCCAGCAGTGAAGGGACAGCCAAGAACACTGAAGCTTTCTTT. Protein product: CASSEGTAKNTEAFF.